This T cell receptor (beta chain) was sequenced during a study of blood T cell repertoires in COVID-19. Remarks on this clone: Other DNA variants within this sample encode the same CDR3.

CDR3 length: 16 residues. CDR1 and CDR2 from the germline V gene are SGHRS and YFSETQ. The trim removed 0 bases at V and 1 base at J, leaving 4 bases unmatched. Authors' methods: Amplification from reference gene primers served as the basis for estimated nucleated cell counts. Sequenced by immunoSEQ multiplex PCR; TCRdb stores in-frame clones only, minus some. D and trimming come from the DNA, and the V and J calls and clone size come from that table. The sample includes a few hundred thousand clones, 88% seen only once; the top ten take 2% to 2.5%. Input material: PBMCs or T cells enriched from blood (not recorded which). The TCR sequence derives from a woman between 35 and 50 years old with acute COVID-19. V usage is TRBV5-1 and J usage is TRBJ2-3; 8 nucleotides match TRBD1. For the CDR3, the DNA is TGCGCCAGCAGCTTGGAAGGACAGGGACGCACAGATACGCAGTATTTT. This sequence encodes CASSLEGQGRTDTQYF.